This entry describes one T cell receptor beta chain. 60 Vbeta and 13 Jbeta primers were used in PCR. Repertoires were generated with immunoSEQ multiplex PCR, while TCRdb's copy carries only in-frame clones and drops some. The listing records around 100,000 clones. This sample is part of a study of cytomegalovirus exposure and HLA in healthy donors. Germline loops: CDR1 SGHVS, CDR2 FQNEAQ. The CDR3 spans 19 residues. The V and J ends lost 4 bases and 7 bases, in that order; junction bases with no gene match: 21. This sequence originates from a man aged 40-49 years in good health and CMV-seronegative. The sample was PBMCs. V and J are TRBV7-8 and TRBJ2-7, with TRBD2 matching over 11 bases. This CDR3 reads CASSYGGLAGGPRRWEQYF. CDR3 bases: TGTGCCAGCAGCTACGGGGGTCTAGCGGGAGGACCGCGTCGGTGGGAGCAGTACTTC. Drawing the rest from reference TRBV7-8 and TRBJ2-7, the complete variable domain is GAGVSQSPRYKVAKRGQDVALRCDPISGHVSLFWYQQALGQGPEFLTYFQNEAQLDKSGLPSDRFFAERPEGSVSTLKIQRTQQEDSAVYLCASSYGGLAGGPRRWEQYFGPGTRLTVT.